This T cell receptor beta chain was sequenced for a study of a mutant IDH1 vaccine in newly diagnosed glioma (dated by TCRdb to the early 2020s). Turning to the overall study: In the chemotherapy-containing groups, vaccination started alongside temozolomide cycles, whereas in patients who had radiotherapy alone it started 4-6 weeks after radiotherapy. Of the approximately 29 treated patients, approximately 62% were male and approximately 40% were female, and a mean age of approximately 40 years was recorded. Prior to enrollment, standard therapy consisting of radiotherapy alone, temozolomide alone, or radiochemotherapy with temozolomide had been administered to patients, with the combination being received by most patients. Visit V12 was the week-35 safety follow-up and visit V13 was the week-47 end of study. Peripheral blood was collected at six visits: V03 (baseline), V05, V07, V10, V12 and V13. For exploratory analyses, longitudinal TCRB deep sequencing was carried out in around 24 treated patients wherever samples were available.

Findings and caveats that apply to the study as a whole: PBMC samples for TCRB deep sequencing were selected based on availability. Across multiple MHC alleles, vaccine-induced immune responses were seen in approximately 93% of patients. It was noted by the authors that analyses of patient blood samples could not be reproduced owing to sample limitations. No apparent relationship was observed between pseudoprogression and alterations in the top peripheral T cell clonotypes detected by TCRB sequencing.

As regards this clone: Its binding antigen is unknown. There are no base qualities to consult, and no much larger clone falls within one base.

The CDR3 has 13 amino acids, counting the end cysteine and phenylalanine. Of all the DNA, just the CDR3 is kept, 39 bases in frame from base 1. CDR1 and CDR2 are drawn from the germline V gene (reference sequence): SGHNT, YYREEE. Trimming removed 6 bases from V and 6 bases from J; the gene matches leave 7 bases unexplained. Library construction relied on the immunoSEQ multiplex PCR assay. Rearranged TCR beta chain sequences were amplified with the hsTCRB Kit following the manufacturer's protocol. Sequencing of TCRB libraries was carried out on an Illumina MiSeq. On the study's bioinformatics: The kit vendor's proprietary platform handled demultiplexing, trimming and gene mapping. TCRdb carries this immuneACCESS record with in-frame sequences only. Its versions omit some clonotypes, under half of them owing to an unresolved V gene in the studies checked, with the rest unexplained. The V and J calls and clone size were taken over from that table, and D and trimming were inferred from the DNA. In this sample the table shows 50,000 to 75,000 clones, roughly four fifths of which occur a single time. The ten largest account for roughly 4.7% of the sample.

Reading the label with the study, this specimen's time point is: week 35, safety follow-up. Every vaccine dose consisted of 300 ug of a 20-mer mutant IDH1 peptide in Montanide, administered subcutaneously together with topical imiquimod. Across visits V03 through V10, patients got a total of eight vaccinations, given in weeks 1, 3, 5, 7, 11, 15, 19 and 23. Donors had newly diagnosed WHO grade 3 or 4 IDH1-mutant astrocytomas with loss of nuclear ATRX. The samples were drawn from NOA16, a multicentre, single-arm, open-label phase I trial in Germany that tested a mutant IDH1 peptide vaccine in humans for the first time. Genomic DNA for TCRB sequencing was isolated from EDTA blood with the DNeasy Blood and Tissue Kit.

The rearrangement combines TRBV5-4 with TRBJ2-3, with TRBD1 identical over 7 junction bases. The source is a man aged 50 or older with glioma. The sample here was PBMCs, taken from a glioma patient whose treatment included an IDH1 peptide vaccine. The CDR3 corresponds to CASNGQAGDTQYF. The nucleotide sequence is TGTGCCAGCAACGGACAGGCCGGGGATACGCAGTATTTT. This CDR3, with the reference TRBV5-4 and TRBJ2-3 proteins standing in past its ends, gives the full variable domain ETGVTQSPTHLIKTRGQQVTLRCSSQSGHNTVSWYQQALGQGPQFIFQYYREEENGRGNFPPRFSGLQFPNYSSELNVNALELDDSALYLCASNGQAGDTQYFGPGTRLTVL.